Sequencing of this T cell receptor (beta chain) was carried out in a study of OX40 agonist ivuxolimab in advanced cancers. At the level of the study: Three patients showed partial responses: one hepatocellular carcinoma and two cutaneous melanoma cases.

Study-wide points: More expanded clones were found, on average, in CD8+ than in CD4+ T cells.

As to this clone: Its antigen remains unidentified.

The method was immunoSEQ multiplex PCR; TCRdb's version includes in-frame clones alone and lacks a portion of them. Altogether approximately 60,000 clones are present, 90% to 95% being singletons, with the ten largest covering roughly 20%. The sample was CD4+ or CD8+ T cells sorted from blood, taken in a trial of the OX40 agonist ivuxolimab. The source is an adult with an advanced solid tumor such as melanoma, head and neck, liver or kidney cancer.

CDR3: CASSGVSGSVYNEQFF. CDR3 coding DNA: TGTGCCAGCAGCGGCGTTAGCGGGTCAGTTTACAATGAGCAGTTCTTC. The rearrangement uses TRBV9 and TRBJ2-1, with 7 bases that match TRBD2. This CDR3 spans 16 amino acids. V dropped 3 bases and J dropped 4; count of bases not matched to a gene: 10. Germline V lookup: CDR1 SGDLS, CDR2 YYNGEE.